The present entry profiles one T cell receptor beta chain with its context. Its antigen is undetermined. Assay: immunoSEQ multiplex PCR; the TCRdb copy retains only in-frame clones and omits some. The table records more than 35,000 clones, 60% to 85% of them present only once. These data come from a study of OX40 agonist ivuxolimab in advanced cancers. As for the study in general: The dose of intravenous ivuxolimab that patients received every 2 weeks ranged from 0.01 to 10 mg/kg.

This CDR3 contains 12 residues. The V and J ends lost 1 base and 6 bases respectively, with 8 bases between them. Germline V CDR1 and CDR2: SGHRS, YFSETQ. Whole-study findings and limits: Low normalized T-cell clonal expansion was additionally recorded for some nonresponders. There were, on average, more expanded clones in CD8+ T cells than in CD4+.

If patients had autoimmune disease history or systemic immunosuppression, they were excluded. This chain joins TRBV5-1 and TRBJ2-7, with D unresolved. The receptor was derived from an adult with an advanced solid tumor such as melanoma, head and neck, liver or kidney cancer. This specimen was CD4+ or CD8+ T cells sorted from blood, taken in a trial of the OX40 agonist ivuxolimab. CDR3 amino acids: CASSLLGTEQYF. CDR3 coding DNA: TGCGCCAGCAGCTTGTTGGGAACCGAGCAGTACTTC. The variable domain in full, with the rest retrieved from reference TRBV5-1 and TRBJ2-7, is KAGVTQTPRYLIKTRGQQVTLSCSPISGHRSVSWYQQTPGQGLQFLFEYFSETQRNKGNFPGRFSGRQFSNSRSEMNVSTLELGDSALYLCASSLLGTEQYFGPGTRLTVT.